This T cell receptor beta chain was sequenced in a study of cytomegalovirus exposure and HLA in healthy donors. Overall study context: The 130 or so validation repertoires, a later analysis reported, used the same platform as the roughly 660 repertoires from the first cohort. Study-level findings and limits: Later, an analysis found that TCR clusters from the first cohort tended to co-occur in the roughly 110 validation repertoires. Associated with cytomegalovirus, according to the listing, were 150 to 200 TCR beta chains.

Germline V CDR1 and CDR2: MNHEY, SVGAGI. This CDR3 is 15 amino acids long. J lost 5 bases, V lost 5 bases, and 9 bases had no gene match. The approximately 120-subject validation cohort, separate from the approximately 670-subject first cohort, included the donors. Worth noting for this clone: The antigen is unknown.

TCRdb's copy holds only in-frame clones and misses some; the assay was immunoSEQ multiplex PCR. There are about 120,000 clones in the sample; approximately 86% occur only once, and nearly 4.5% lies in the top ten. The sequenced sample consisted of PBMCs. The chain recombines TRBV6-5 with TRBJ1-1; 9 nucleotides agree with TRBD1. The source of this sequence is a man aged 18 to 30 in good health and CMV-seropositive. The DNA of the CDR3 is TGTGCCAGCAGTAGGGACAGGGAAGAAGAGACTGAAGCTTTCTTT. It is translated as CASSRDREEETEAFF.